Sequencing of this T cell receptor (beta chain) was carried out in a study of tumor-infiltrating lymphocytes in primary liver carcinoma. As for this clonotype: One end of the junction fails to match germline, which may point to a read error.

Co-extraction of both nucleic acids (RNA and DNA) used about 18-31 mg of unsorted bulk tissue. This CDR3 spans 18 amino acids. Germline CDR1 reads SGHNT; CDR2 reads YENEEA. Total RNA (around 0.45 ug) served as template for TCR beta cDNA synthesis primed by a constant-region primer. Library construction for TCR beta comprised three nested multiplex PCR rounds performed with slightly modified ARM-PCR. Forward primers for TRBV1-TRBV30 and a C-beta reverse primer served the first two PCR rounds, at about 9 cycles each. TCRdb processed the multiplex PCR reads anew with MiXCR; each CDR3 protein has one entry. The profile shows 95,000 to 150,000 distinct CDR3 sequences, 64% of them singletons.

The sequence was obtained from a woman aged 60-75 years with primary liver carcinoma and hepatitis B virus infection. This chain connects TRBV11-3 to TRBJ2-1; 9 bases fit TRBD2. Sequenced sample: liver tumor tissue from sampling region 3. Documented subset: tumor region T3, left-lateral pole. The CDR3 DNA reads as TGTACCAGCAGCTTAGGTCAAGGCGGGAGGGCCGGCTACAGTGAGCAGCTCTTC. Amino acids: CTSSLGQGGRAGYSEQLF.